Shown below are 13 T cell receptor beta chains from a single sample sequenced in a study of T-cell memory formation after mild COVID-19. One entry per CDR3 protein results from TCRdb running MiXCR on the 5' RACE reads. Among 200,000 to 250,000 distinct CDR3 sequences, over 9% were seen once, and the ten largest hold around 3.3%. The sample consisted of PBMCs or a T cell subset sorted from them (not recorded which). These receptor sequences come from a man between 18 and 29 years old who had mild COVID-19 (a few samples of this study predate the infection). Cell type and time point are not known.

The J gene is TRBJ1-1, the V gene TRBV7-9; D remains unclear. Germline-derived CDR1 and CDR2 are SEHNR and FQNEAQ (reference sequence). The CDR3 has 13 residues. V was pared by 2 bases and J by 8 bases, with 12 bases between. The CDR3: CASSLLLELEAFF. CDR3 coding DNA: TGTGCCAGCAGCTTATTACTGGAGCTCGAAGCTTTCTTT.

This clonotype was recorded once. The chain joins TRBV5-6 to TRBJ1-2, with a tentative D call TRBD1 (6 bases). Germline V gene sequence: CDR1 SGHDT, CDR2 YYEEEE. The CDR3 length is 15 residues. The germline V and J ends were trimmed by 4 bases and 5 bases, with 18 bases remaining between them. CDR3: CASSLGHFGRYGYTF. DNA for the CDR3: TGTGCCAGCAGCCTGGGACATTTTGGGCGTTATGGCTACACCTTC.

This clonotype was counted many times. The J gene is TRBJ2-3, the V gene TRBV4-1; possible D gene TRBD1, 5 bases. This CDR3 has 17 residues. Germline V gives CDR1 MGHRA, CDR2 YSYEKL. With 3 bases removed from V and 4 bases from J, the gap between germline ends came to 20 bases. CDR3 coding DNA: TGCGCCAGCAGCCACACCCCCAGGAGCTTGGGGCCAGATACGCAGTATTTT. Translating gives CASSHTPRSLGPDTQYF.

The chain combines TRBV4-3 with TRBJ2-7; TRBD1 might be the D (5 bases). Between the trimmed V and J ends, which lost 4 bases and 4 bases, there was a span of 11 bases. The CDR3 runs 13 residues. Germline-derived CDR1 and CDR2 are LGHNA and YSLEER. CDR3 DNA sequence: TGCGCCAGCAGCCCAGGGAAGGGATACGAGCAGTACTTC. As protein: CASSPGKGYEQYF.

At least ten counts were recorded for this clonotype. This chain uses TRBV25-1 with TRBJ2-2; no definite D call. CDR1 is MGHDK and CDR2 is SYGVNS in the germline V gene. The CDR3 contains 13 residues. Trimming stripped 6 bases from V and 2 bases from J, with 7 bases between. The CDR3 bases are TGTGCCAGCAGAAGAGATAACACCGGGGAGCTGTTTTTT. It is translated as CASRRDNTGELFF. Based on the CDR3 plus reference TRBV25-1 and TRBJ2-2, the full variable domain is EADIYQTPRYLVIGTGKKITLECSQTMGHDKMYWYQQDPGMELHLIHYSYGVNSTEKGDLSSESTVSRIRTEHFPLTLESARPSHTSQYLCASRRDNTGELFFGEGSRLTVL.

V gene TRBV7-2 combines with J gene TRBJ2-3; D might be TRBD2 (5 bases). This CDR3 comprises 13 residues. V was clipped by 5 bases and J by 6 bases, with 12 bases between them. Germline V CDR1 and CDR2: SGHTA, FQGNSA. This chain's CDR3 is CASSIRPGDTQYF. The DNA for the CDR3 is TGTGCCAGCAGCATTCGACCGGGGGATACGCAGTATTTT.

The chain carries TRBV6-2 or TRBV6-3 and TRBJ2-6; D gene uncertain. The CDR3 extends over 16 amino acids. Trimming shortened V by 6 bases and J by 2 bases, and 14 bases separated the two germline ends. Germline V lookup: CDR1 MNHEY, CDR2 SVGEGT. CDR3 in DNA: TGTGCCAGCAGATTCCTCCGGCAGGCTGGGGCCAACGTCCTGACTTTC. Encoded protein: CASRFLRQAGANVLTF.

This sequence joins TRBV29-1 and TRBJ2-2, with D tentatively TRBD1 (6 bases). With 2 bases removed from V and 6 bases from J, the gap between germline ends came to 13 bases. CDR1 is SQVTM, CDR2 ANQGSEA, per germline. The CDR3 consists of 14 residues. The CDR3 region is CSVERTDASGELFF. The DNA of the CDR3 is TGCAGCGTTGAAAGGACAGACGCGTCCGGGGAGCTGTTTTTT.

This clonotype was found a few times. The chain is built from TRBV15 and TRBJ2-3, with D unclear. The V gene's germline CDR1 is LNHNV and CDR2 YYDKDF (reference sequence). CDR3 size: 15 residues. With 3 bases removed from V and 0 bases from J, the gap between germline ends came to 10 bases. The CDR3 DNA is TGTGCCACCAGCAGGGAAGCGACTAGCACAGATACGCAGTATTTT. Residues: CATSREATSTDTQYF.

The chain links TRBV4-3 to TRBJ2-7, with 7 bases aligning to TRBD1. Germline CDR1 and CDR2: LGHNA and YSLEER. The CDR3 has 13 amino acids. Losses at the gene ends were 5 bases for V and 3 bases for J; bases not matched to a gene: 4. CDR3 coding DNA: TGCGCCAGCAGCTACCGGACAGGCTACGAGCAGTACTTC. Translation gives CASSYRTGYEQYF.

The table lists this clonotype with many counts. This sequence joins TRBV12-3 or TRBV12-4 and TRBJ1-1, with a tentative D call TRBD1 (5 bases). The CDR3 consists of 14 residues. V was clipped by 7 bases and J by 8 bases, with 20 bases between them. CDR3 sequence reads: CASTISYPQGEAFF. CDR3 coding DNA: TGTGCCAGCACCATATCCTACCCTCAGGGCGAAGCTTTCTTT.

The table lists this clonotype with many counts. This sequence joins TRBV7-2 and TRBJ2-1, with 15 bases that match TRBD2. Trimming removed 4 bases from V and 8 bases from J; junction bases left unmatched: 15. Per germline, CDR1 SGHTA and CDR2 FQGNSA. This CDR3 has 19 amino acids. The CDR3 region is CASSSPGRTSGGARDEQFF. In DNA, the CDR3 is TGTGCCAGCAGCTCGCCCGGGAGGACTAGCGGGGGGGCCCGGGATGAGCAGTTCTTC.

This clonotype has a handful of counts. The chain links TRBV6-2 or TRBV6-3 to TRBJ2-7, with D maybe TRBD1 (6 bases). The CDR3 has 15 amino acids. V was cut by 2 bases and J by 2 bases, with 13 bases left in between. Germline CDR1 and CDR2: MNHEY and SVGEGT. The DNA for the CDR3 is TGTGCCAGCAGTTACAAGGGACACTTTCCCTACGAGCAGTACGTC. Its translation: CASSYKGHFPYEQYV.